This T cell receptor (beta chain) was retrieved from a study of Ad26.COV2.S vaccination and SARS-CoV-2 variants. Sequencing was performed with immunoSEQ multiplex PCR; in TCRdb, only in-frame clones are kept and a portion is missing. This table holds about 97,000 clones, over 60% found once. Germline CDR1 SGDLS, CDR2 YYNGEE. V was trimmed by 0 bases and J by 1 base, leaving 4 bases between them. CDR3 length: 13 amino acids. This sequence was found in a human donor who had recovered from COVID-19. The chain combines TRBV9 with TRBJ1-1; unclear D gene. This sample comprised peripheral blood, obtained after recovery from COVID-19. CDR3 bases: TGTGCCAGCAGCGTAGTCCCGAACACTGAAGCTTTCTTT. Amino acid sequence: CASSVVPNTEAFF.